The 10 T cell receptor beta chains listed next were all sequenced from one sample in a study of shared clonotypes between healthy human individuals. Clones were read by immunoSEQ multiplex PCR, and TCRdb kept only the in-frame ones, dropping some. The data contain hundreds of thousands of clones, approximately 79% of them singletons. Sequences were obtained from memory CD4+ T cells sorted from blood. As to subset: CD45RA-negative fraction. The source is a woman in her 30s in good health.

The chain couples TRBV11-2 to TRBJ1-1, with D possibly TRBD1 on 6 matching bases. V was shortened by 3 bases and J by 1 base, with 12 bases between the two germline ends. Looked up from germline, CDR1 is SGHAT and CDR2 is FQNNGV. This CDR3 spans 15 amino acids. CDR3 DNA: TGTGCCAGCAGCTTCACGGGGGGGCGGAACACTGAAGCTTTCTTT. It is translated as CASSFTGGRNTEAFF.

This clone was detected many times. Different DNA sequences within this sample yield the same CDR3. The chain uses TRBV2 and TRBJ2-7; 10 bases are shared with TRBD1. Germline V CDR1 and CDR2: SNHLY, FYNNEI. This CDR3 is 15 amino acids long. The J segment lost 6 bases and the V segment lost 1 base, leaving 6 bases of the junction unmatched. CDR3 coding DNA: TGTGCCAGCAGTGAAGAGGGACAGGGGATGGGCGAGCAGTACTTC. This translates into CASSEEGQGMGEQYF.

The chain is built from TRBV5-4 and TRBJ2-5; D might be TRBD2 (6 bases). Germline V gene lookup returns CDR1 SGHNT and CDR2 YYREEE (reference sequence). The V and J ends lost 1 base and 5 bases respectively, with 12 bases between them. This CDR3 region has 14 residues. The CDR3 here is CASSLYGGGETQYF. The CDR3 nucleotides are TGTGCCAGCAGCTTGTACGGGGGTGGGGAGACCCAGTACTTC.

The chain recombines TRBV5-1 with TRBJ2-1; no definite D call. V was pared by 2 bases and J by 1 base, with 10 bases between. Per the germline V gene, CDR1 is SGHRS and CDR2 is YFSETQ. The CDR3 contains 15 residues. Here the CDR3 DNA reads TGCGCCAGCAGCTTCGGCGGAACGTCCTACAATGAGCAGTTCTTC. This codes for CASSFGGTSYNEQFF.

The CDR3 DNA follows: TGTGCCAGCGTTATCCCCTCTGGAAACACCATATATTTT. It yields the protein CASVIPSGNTIYF. The rearrangement joins TRBV6-1 to TRBJ1-3, with D uncertain. Per the germline V gene, CDR1 is MNHNS and CDR2 is SASEGT. V lost 8 bases and J lost 0, with 8 bases in between. This CDR3 comprises 13 residues.

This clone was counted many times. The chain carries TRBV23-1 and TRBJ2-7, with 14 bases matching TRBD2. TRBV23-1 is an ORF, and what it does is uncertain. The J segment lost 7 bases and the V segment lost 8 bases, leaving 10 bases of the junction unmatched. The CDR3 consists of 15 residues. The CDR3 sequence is CASAGLAGASGEQYF. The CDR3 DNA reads TGCGCCAGCGCGGGACTAGCGGGAGCTTCGGGAGAGCAGTACTTC.

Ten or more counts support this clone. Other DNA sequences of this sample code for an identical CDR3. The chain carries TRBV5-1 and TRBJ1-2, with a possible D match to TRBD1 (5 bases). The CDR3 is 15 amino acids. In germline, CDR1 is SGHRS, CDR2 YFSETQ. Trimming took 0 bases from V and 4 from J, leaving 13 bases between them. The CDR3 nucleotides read TGCGCCAGCAGCTTGGCCCTATCGGGGCCCTATGGCTACACCTTC. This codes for CASSLALSGPYGYTF.

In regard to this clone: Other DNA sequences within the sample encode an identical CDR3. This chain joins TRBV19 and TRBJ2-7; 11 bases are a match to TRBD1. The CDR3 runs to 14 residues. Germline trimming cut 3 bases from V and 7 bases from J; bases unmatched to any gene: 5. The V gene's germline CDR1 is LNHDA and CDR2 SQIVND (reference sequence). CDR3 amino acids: CASSIGQGAIEQYF. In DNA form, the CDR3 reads TGTGCCAGTAGTATCGGACAGGGGGCTATAGAGCAGTACTTC.

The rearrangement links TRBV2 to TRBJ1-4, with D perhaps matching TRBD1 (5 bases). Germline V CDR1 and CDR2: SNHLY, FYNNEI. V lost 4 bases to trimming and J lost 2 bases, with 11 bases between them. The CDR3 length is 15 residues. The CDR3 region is CASSAQGSTNEKLFF. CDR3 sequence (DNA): TGTGCCAGCAGTGCCCAGGGTAGCACTAATGAAAAACTGTTTTTT.

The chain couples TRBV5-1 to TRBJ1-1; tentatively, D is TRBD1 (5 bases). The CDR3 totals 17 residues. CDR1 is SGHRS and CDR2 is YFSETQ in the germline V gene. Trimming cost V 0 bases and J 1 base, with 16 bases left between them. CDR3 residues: CASSLVGTPYPNTEAFF. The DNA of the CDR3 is TGCGCCAGCAGCTTGGTTGGGACGCCTTATCCGAACACTGAAGCTTTCTTT.